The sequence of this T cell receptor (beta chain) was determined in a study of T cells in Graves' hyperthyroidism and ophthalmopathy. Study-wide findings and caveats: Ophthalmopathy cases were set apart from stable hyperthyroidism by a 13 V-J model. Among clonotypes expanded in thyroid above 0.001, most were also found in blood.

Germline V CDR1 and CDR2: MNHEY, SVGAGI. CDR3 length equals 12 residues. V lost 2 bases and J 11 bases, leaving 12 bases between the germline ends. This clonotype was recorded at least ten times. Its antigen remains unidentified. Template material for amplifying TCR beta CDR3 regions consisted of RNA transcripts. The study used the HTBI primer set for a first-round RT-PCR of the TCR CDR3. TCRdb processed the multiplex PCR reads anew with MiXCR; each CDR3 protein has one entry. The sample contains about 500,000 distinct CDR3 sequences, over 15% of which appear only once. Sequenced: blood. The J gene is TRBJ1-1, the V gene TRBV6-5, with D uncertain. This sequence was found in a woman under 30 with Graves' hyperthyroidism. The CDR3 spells CASSYAGPGAFF. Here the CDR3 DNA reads TGTGCCAGCAGTTACGCTGGGCCGGGGGCTTTCTTT.